The 29 T cell receptor beta chains below were found in one sample sequenced in a study of T-cell memory formation after mild COVID-19. Each CDR3 protein gets one entry after TCRdb re-called the 5' RACE reads with MiXCR. Of over 120,000 distinct CDR3 sequences detected, less than 25% appear once; the ten largest clones hold around a quarter. The sequencing input was PBMCs or a T cell subset sorted from them (not recorded which). These receptors were collected from an adult woman who had mild COVID-19 (a few samples of this study predate the infection). Cell type and time point are not known.

This clonotype has a handful of counts. The rearrangement links TRBV25-1 to TRBJ2-3; D gene unclear. The V gene lost 4 bases and the J gene lost 1 base, with 9 bases spanning the gap. The CDR3 loop spans 14 amino acids. The V gene's germline CDR1 is MGHDK and CDR2 SYGVNS. The DNA of the CDR3 is TGTGCCAGCAGTGTTGGGTTGGGCACAGATACGCAGTATTTT. Translation gives CASSVGLGTDTQYF.

There are many counts of this clonotype. The chain couples TRBV3-1 to TRBJ2-1; TRBD1 or TRBD2 may be the D gene (5 bases each). This CDR3 comprises 15 residues. V gave up 7 bases and J gave up 7 bases, with 20 bases separating them. CDR1 and CDR2 from the germline V gene are LGHDT and YNNKEL (reference sequence). CDR3 sequence: CASTHGRDVINEQFF. CDR3 DNA sequence: TGTGCCAGCACCCACGGTCGGGACGTTATAAATGAGCAGTTCTTC.

This chain connects TRBV20-1 to TRBJ1-1, with 8 bases fitting TRBD1. The CDR3 has 13 amino acids. CDR1 DFQATT and CDR2 SNEGSKA come from the germline V gene (reference sequence). J was trimmed by 6 bases and V by 0 bases; bases with no gene match: 3. CDR3 protein: CSARDDRGPEAFF. The DNA for the CDR3 is TGCAGTGCTAGAGATGACAGGGGACCTGAAGCTTTCTTT.

The V and J genes are TRBV7-9 and TRBJ2-1; 9 nucleotides agree with TRBD2. The CDR3 has 16 residues. V gave up 0 bases and J gave up 5 bases; unmatched junction bases: 5. CDR1 SEHNR and CDR2 FQNEAQ come from the germline V gene (reference sequence). Here the CDR3 reads CASSLASSGEDNEQFF. The CDR3 DNA is TGTGCCAGCAGCTTAGCATCTAGCGGGGAAGACAATGAGCAGTTCTTC. Drawing the rest from reference TRBV7-9 and TRBJ2-1, the complete variable domain is DTGVSQNPRHKITKRGQNVTFRCDPISEHNRLYWYRQTLGQGPEFLTYFQNEAQLEKSRLLSDRFSAERPKGSFSTLEIQRTEQGDSAMYLCASSLASSGEDNEQFFGPGTRLTVL.

Turning to this clonotype: Mismatch with germline at one junction end may stem from a read error. This chain connects TRBV4-1 to TRBJ2-7, with D unclear. The CDR3 is made up of 14 amino acids. The germline V gene encodes CDR1 MGHRA and CDR2 YSYEKL. The DNA for the CDR3 is TGCGCCAGCAGCCAAGAGGACCGGACCTACGAGCAGTGCTTC. Its translation is CASSQEDRTYEQCF.

The chain recombines TRBV20-1 with TRBJ2-2; 8 nucleotides match TRBD1. Germline CDR1 is DFQATT and CDR2 is SNEGSKA (reference sequence). The CDR3 is 14 residues long. The ends lost 2 bases at V and 6 bases at J; junction bases unmatched: 5. CDR3 amino acids: CSARRTGWAGELFF. In DNA, the CDR3 is TGCAGTGCTAGAAGGACAGGGTGGGCCGGGGAGCTGTTTTTT.

This clonotype came up a few times. The V gene is TRBV15, the J gene TRBJ1-6, with D possibly being TRBD1 (5 bases). V was pared by 6 bases and J by 3 bases, with 15 bases between. There are 16 residues in the CDR3. Germline assignment: CDR1 LNHNV and CDR2 YYDKDF (reference sequence). The CDR3 sequence: CATRGSGGNYNSPLHF. CDR3 in DNA: TGTGCCACCAGAGGGAGTGGGGGGAACTATAATTCACCCCTCCACTTT.

The rearrangement uses TRBV5-1 and TRBJ2-7; 7 bases match TRBD1. V was pared by 1 base and J by 2 bases, with 9 bases of the junction left unmatched. The CDR3 is 16 residues long. The germline CDR1 and CDR2 sequences are SGHRS and YFSETQ. CDR3 nucleotides: TGCGCCAGCAGCTTGTTAGGGGACAGCCCAACCTACGAGCAGTACTTC. Its translation is CASSLLGDSPTYEQYF.

The chain links TRBV29-1 to TRBJ2-6; D possibly matches TRBD1 or TRBD2 (6 bases each). V lost 5 bases and J 2 bases, leaving 13 bases between the germline ends. CDR1 and CDR2 (germline): SQVTM, ANQGSEA. The CDR3 is made up of 15 amino acids. The CDR3 coding sequence is TGCAGCGTTCACCGTAGGGGGGCTGGGGCCAACGTCCTGACTTTC. Protein sequence: CSVHRRGAGANVLTF.

The chain recombines TRBV6-2 or TRBV6-3 with TRBJ2-1; 10 bases map to TRBD2. This CDR3 has 16 residues. Germline CDR1 and CDR2: MNHEY and SVGEGT. J lost 6 bases, V lost 4 bases, and 9 bases had no gene match. The DNA for the CDR3 is TGTGCCAGCAGTTTCTGGCCTAGCGGGAGCAGCAATGAGCAGTTCTTC. It encodes CASSFWPSGSSNEQFF.

This clonotype was seen more than once but under ten times. The chain employs TRBV4-1 and TRBJ2-7; D is possibly TRBD1 or TRBD2 (5 bases each). V dropped 1 base and J dropped 3 bases, with 19 bases sitting between them. Germline CDR1 reads MGHRA; CDR2 reads YSYEKL. The CDR3 has 17 amino acids. The CDR3: CASSQVNLPGPLYEQYF. The DNA for the CDR3 is TGCGCCAGCAGCCAAGTCAATCTCCCGGGACCCCTCTACGAGCAGTACTTC.

The chain couples TRBV4-3 to TRBJ1-2, with no clear D. CDR1 and CDR2 from the germline V gene are LGHNA and YSLEER. V was trimmed by 0 bases and J by 7 bases, leaving 15 bases between them. The CDR3 is 15 residues long. CDR3 DNA: TGCGCCAGCAGCCAAGATCGATGGGGTAGAAGTGGCTACACCTTC. This translates into CASSQDRWGRSGYTF.

This chain connects TRBV28 to TRBJ1-2; 8 bases are shared with TRBD1. V trimming: 6 bases; J trimming: 8 bases; junction bases outside the gene matches: 11. The CDR3 is 14 amino acids. CDR1 is MDHEN and CDR2 is SYDVKM in the germline V gene. The CDR3 DNA reads as TGTGCCAGCAGCCCCATCGAGACAGGGGAAGGCTACACCTTC. This translates into CASSPIETGEGYTF.

A few counts support this clonotype. The chain is built from TRBV5-1 and TRBJ2-3; 16 nucleotides agree with TRBD2. The V gene's germline CDR1 is SGHRS and CDR2 YFSETQ. With V trimmed by 4 bases and J by 1 base, 6 bases remained unmatched. CDR3 length: 18 residues. The CDR3 here is CASSAGLAGGPGTDTQYF. CDR3 bases: TGCGCCAGCAGCGCGGGACTAGCGGGAGGGCCCGGCACAGATACGCAGTATTTT.

The rearrangement joins TRBV20-1 to TRBJ1-1, with D tentatively TRBD1 (5 bases). The germline V gene encodes CDR1 DFQATT and CDR2 SNEGSKA (reference sequence). V was trimmed by 3 bases and J by 2 bases, leaving 19 bases between them. This CDR3 region has 16 residues. DNA of the CDR3: TGCAGTGCTAGCTTAGGGGTCCCCGCCCCTAACACTGAAGCTTTCTTT. It is translated as CSASLGVPAPNTEAFF.

The chain couples TRBV7-3 to TRBJ2-1; no clear D gene. Looked up from germline, CDR1 is SGHTA and CDR2 is FQGTGA. Between the trimmed V and J ends, which lost 5 bases and 4 bases, there was a span of 9 bases. The CDR3 sequence is 13 residues long. The CDR3 nucleotides are TGTGCCAGCAGCCCCCTAGTTTACAATGAGCAGTTCTTC. Translation: CASSPLVYNEQFF. The full variable domain, its missing parts supplied by reference TRBV7-3 and TRBJ2-1, is GAGVSQTPSNKVTEKGKYVELRCDPISGHTALYWYRQSLGQGPEFLIYFQGTGAADDSGLPNDRFFAVRPEGSVSTLKIQRTERGDSAVYLCASSPLVYNEQFFGPGTRLTVL.

This clonotype showed up just a few times. The V and J genes are TRBV20-1 and TRBJ2-7; a possible D gene is TRBD1 (6 bases). There are 14 residues in the CDR3. CDR1 is DFQATT and CDR2 is SNEGSKA in the germline V gene (reference sequence). Trimming left V 6 bases short and J 3 bases short, with 18 bases between. In nucleotides, the CDR3 is TGCAGTGCAAGTACGAGACAGGCTGGCTACGAGCAGTACTTC. It encodes CSASTRQAGYEQYF.

The genes are TRBV4-2 and TRBJ2-7; 7 bases are a match to TRBD2. V lost 0 bases, J lost 3 bases, and 11 bases stayed unmatched. This CDR3 is built from 17 residues. The germline V gene encodes CDR1 LGHNA and CDR2 YNFKEQ. CDR3 protein: CASSQEVFLGGIYEQYF. CDR3 DNA sequence: TGTGCCAGCAGCCAAGAGGTCTTTTTGGGAGGGATCTACGAGCAGTACTTC.

The V gene is TRBV4-1, the J gene TRBJ1-1; 9 bases agree with TRBD1. With 1 base clipped from V and 6 bases from J, the junction kept 6 bases outside the gene matches. The CDR3 runs 15 residues. The germline gives CDR1 MGHRA, CDR2 YSYEKL. CDR3 sequence (DNA): TGCGCCAGCAGCCAAGTTGACAGGGGGTCCGCTGAAGCTTTCTTT. Its translation is CASSQVDRGSAEAFF.

The rearrangement uses TRBV29-1 and TRBJ2-1, with D uncertain. This CDR3 comprises 10 residues. The V gene's germline CDR1 is SQVTM and CDR2 ANQGSEA. V dropped 6 bases and J dropped 9 bases, with 9 bases sitting between them. CDR3 nucleotides: TGCAGCGTCACTACGGTTGAGCAGTTCTTC. Translation gives CSVTTVEQFF.

This clonotype was seen a few times. J is TRBJ2-7 and V is TRBV20-1, with TRBD2 identical over 10 bases. This CDR3 region has 14 residues. The germline CDR1 and CDR2 sequences are DFQATT and SNEGSKA (reference sequence). The V segment lost 3 bases and the J segment 5 bases; nucleotides outside the gene matches: 7. As DNA, the CDR3 is TGCAGTGCTAGTTCAGGGACTAGCGATCACGAGCAGTACTTC. Translating it yields CSASSGTSDHEQYF.

The chain has TRBV15 and TRBJ2-2, with D maybe TRBD2 (6 bases). This CDR3 is built from 16 residues. Germline V CDR1 and CDR2: LNHNV, YYDKDF (reference sequence). Trimming took off 2 bases at V and 3 bases at J, with 13 bases between the two ends. CDR3 in amino acids: CATSRPTGTDTGELFF. The CDR3 DNA reads TGTGCCACCAGCAGACCTACCGGGACTGACACCGGGGAGCTGTTTTTT.

The chain carries TRBV4-3 and TRBJ2-7; TRBD1 might be the D (6 bases). The ends were cut back, 0 bases at V and 4 bases at J, with 22 bases in the middle. The CDR3 loop spans 18 amino acids. Per germline, CDR1 LGHNA and CDR2 YSLEER. The CDR3 spells CASSQDSALGRGVYEQYF. For the CDR3, the DNA is TGCGCCAGCAGCCAAGATTCTGCCCTCGGCAGGGGCGTTTACGAGCAGTACTTC.

This chain connects TRBV2 to TRBJ2-7; 8 positions match TRBD1. Looked up from germline, CDR1 is SNHLY and CDR2 is FYNNEI. Trimming at V came to 7 bases and at J to 4 bases, leaving 15 bases not matched to a gene. The CDR3 has 16 residues. CDR3 nucleotides: TGTGCCAGCATCCCCCCTTCCCAGGGGGCTTCGTACGAGCAGTACTTC. It translates to CASIPPSQGASYEQYF.

This clonotype was counted between two and nine times. V usage is TRBV7-9 and J usage is TRBJ2-7, with TRBD1 as a possible D gene (7 bases). This CDR3 has 17 residues. Germline CDR1 and CDR2: SEHNR and FQNEAQ (reference sequence). Trimming took off 1 base at V and 0 bases at J, with 16 bases between the two ends. CDR3 sequence: CASSLGDSGTASYEQYF. The CDR3 bases are TGTGCCAGCAGCTTAGGGGACTCCGGGACAGCCTCCTACGAGCAGTACTTC. Complete variable domain (other parts from reference TRBV7-9 and TRBJ2-7): DTGVSQNPRHKITKRGQNVTFRCDPISEHNRLYWYRQTLGQGPEFLTYFQNEAQLEKSRLLSDRFSAERPKGSFSTLEIQRTEQGDSAMYLCASSLGDSGTASYEQYFGPGTRLTVT.

This clonotype was observed a few times. This chain joins TRBV7-9 and TRBJ1-6, with TRBD1 matching 9 bases. This CDR3 is built from 15 residues. J was trimmed by 10 bases and V by 7 bases; bases with no gene match: 11. The germline V gene has CDR1 SEHNR and CDR2 FQNEAQ (reference sequence). In DNA, the CDR3 is TGTGCCAGCACCCATATAGGACAGGGGAAATCACCCCTCCACTTT. Residues: CASTHIGQGKSPLHF.

This clonotype showed up just a few times. This chain connects TRBV7-9 to TRBJ2-1, with 10 bases lining up with TRBD2. CDR3 length: 13 residues. V shed 6 bases and J 7 bases; nucleotides not matched to a gene: 3. Per the germline V gene, CDR1 is SEHNR and CDR2 is FQNEAQ (reference sequence). CDR3 DNA sequence: TGTGCCAGCAGACCGGGACTAGCGAATGAGCAGTTCTTC. It specifies CASRPGLANEQFF.

This chain uses TRBV4-1 with TRBJ1-1; D unresolved. The V end was cut by 4 bases, the J end by 2 bases, with 20 bases between. The CDR3 contains 17 residues. Per germline, CDR1 MGHRA and CDR2 YSYEKL. CDR3 residues: CASSPQGGFSGNTEAFF. Written as DNA, the CDR3 is TGCGCCAGCAGCCCCCAAGGAGGTTTTAGTGGTAACACTGAAGCTTTCTTT.

This clonotype was picked up a small number of times. The J gene is TRBJ2-7, the V gene TRBV7-3, with 8 bases matching TRBD1. V shed 5 bases, J shed 2 bases, and the junction held 8 bases outside the gene matches. CDR1 SGHTA and CDR2 FQGTGA come from the germline V gene. CDR3 length equals 15 residues. The CDR3 region is CASSLQGQGPYEQYF. The DNA for the CDR3 is TGTGCCAGCAGCCTTCAAGGACAGGGCCCCTACGAGCAGTACTTC.